The present entry profiles one T cell receptor beta chain with its context. What it binds is not known. The V and J ends lost 6 bases and 1 base respectively, with 18 bases between them. This CDR3 has 16 amino acids. Cultured CD4+ T cell DNA was sequenced using the Oncomine TCR Beta short-read assay. Using its own MiXCR run on the PCR reads, TCRdb lists one record per CDR3 protein. The sample yields about 11,000 distinct CDR3 sequences, over 40% seen once. This specimen comes from a study of vaccination and CD4 T cells after COVID-19. Across the study: Samples were taken after vaccination, a median of roughly 65 days after dose two, with a range of 14 to 241. Investigators stimulated cells with overlapping spike peptides drawn from SARS-CoV-2, HCoV-NL63, HCoV-OC43 and HCoV-229E. Overall study findings and caveats: Convalescent patients had a median roughly 86% of post-vaccine SARS-CoV-2-reactive clones that were detected only after vaccination, not before it.

Noted treatment: approximately nine-day PBMC culture with coronavirus spike peptide pools or control peptides (ViraFEST assay). Sequencing was carried out using CD4+ T cells from blood, cultured in vitro. The chain couples TRBV12-3 or TRBV12-4 to TRBJ1-1; tentative D call: TRBD1 (5 bases). This TCR was sampled from a human donor who had recovered from COVID-19. This chain's CDR3 is CASSQSPGLKNTEAFF. The CDR3 DNA reads as TGTGCCAGCAGCCAAAGTCCGGGACTCAAGAACACTGAAGCTTTCTTT.